The present T cell receptor (beta chain) was sequenced within a study of shared clonotypes between healthy human individuals. Whole-study results and caveats: Sequencing depth was expected to affect clonotype sharing among donors.

Points on this clone: Its antigen is undetermined.

Clones were sequenced by immunoSEQ multiplex PCR, and TCRdb holds only the in-frame ones, with some missing. The profile shows approximately 2.5 million clones, approximately 93% of them singletons. The V gene's germline CDR1 is SGHVS and CDR2 FQNEAQ. The CDR3 has 16 residues. V was pared by 1 base and J by 3 bases, with 10 bases between. This chain connects TRBV7-8 to TRBJ2-6; D gene uncertain. This TCR was sampled from a man between 18 and 35 years old in good health. Some clones in this sample may be carry-over from other donors' samples. Sample: naive CD4+ T cells from PBMCs. Indicated subset: CD45RA+ positively selected. In nucleotides, the CDR3 is TGTGCCAGCAGCTTAGGCTCGTCTCATGGGGCCAACGTCCTGACTTTC. This codes for CASSLGSSHGANVLTF.